The T cell receptor (beta chain) under discussion was sequenced for a study of cytomegalovirus exposure and HLA in healthy donors. Points from the study as a whole: For most TCR sequences rarity was the rule, although some public TCRs occurred in many donors. The study dropped some indistinguishable V segments, TRBV6-2 and TRBV6-3 among them. Associated with HLA alleles at 0.05 false discovery rate in a later analysis were 16,951 TCR beta sequences. Earlier analysis looked at TCR beta V segments, and most were productive about 87% or about 30% of the time.

The PCR employed 60 Vbeta primers together with 13 Jbeta primers. Clones were read by immunoSEQ multiplex PCR, and TCRdb kept only the in-frame ones, dropping some. The data hold 100,000 to 130,000 clones, with approximately 81% observed a single time. As to this clone: The antigen remains undetermined.

Germline trimming cut 4 bases from V and 5 bases from J; bases unmatched to any gene: 6. This CDR3 has 14 residues. Germline CDR1 and CDR2: MNHEY and SVGAGI. The clonotype comes from a man aged 25 to 40 in good health and CMV-seronegative. The chain recombines TRBV6-5 with TRBJ2-7, with 9 nucleotides matching TRBD1. Sequenced sample: PBMCs. The CDR3 spells CASSSYRGRDEQYF. The DNA for the CDR3 is TGTGCCAGCAGTTCCTACAGGGGGCGGGACGAGCAGTACTTC.